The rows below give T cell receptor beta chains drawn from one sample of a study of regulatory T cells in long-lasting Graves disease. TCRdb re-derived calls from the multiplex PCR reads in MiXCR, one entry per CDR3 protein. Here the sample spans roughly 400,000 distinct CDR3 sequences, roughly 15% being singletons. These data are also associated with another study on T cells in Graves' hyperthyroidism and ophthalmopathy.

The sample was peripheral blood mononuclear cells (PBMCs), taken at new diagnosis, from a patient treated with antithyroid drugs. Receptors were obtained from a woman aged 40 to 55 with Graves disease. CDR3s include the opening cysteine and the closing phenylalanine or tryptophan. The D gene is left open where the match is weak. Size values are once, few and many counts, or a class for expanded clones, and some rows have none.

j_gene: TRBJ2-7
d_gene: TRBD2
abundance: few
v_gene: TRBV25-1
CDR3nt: TGTGCCAGCAGGGCTAGCGGGATCAACTACGAGCAGTACTTC
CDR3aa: CASRASGINYEQYF

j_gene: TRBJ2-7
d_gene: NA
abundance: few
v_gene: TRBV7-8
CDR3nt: TGTGCCAGCAGCTTGCCCTACCGGGAGTCTCAGTACGAGCAGTACTTC
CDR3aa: CASSLPYRESQYEQYF

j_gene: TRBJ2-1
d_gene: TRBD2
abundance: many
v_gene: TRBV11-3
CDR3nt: TGTGCCAGCAGCCCCCGGGGGGGAGGGGTCGACAATGAGCAGTTCTTC
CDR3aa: CASSPRGGGVDNEQFF

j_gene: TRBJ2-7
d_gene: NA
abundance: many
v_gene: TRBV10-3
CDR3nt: TGTGCCATCAGTAAACTAGCTCGCGAGCAGTACTTC
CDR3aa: CAISKLAREQYF

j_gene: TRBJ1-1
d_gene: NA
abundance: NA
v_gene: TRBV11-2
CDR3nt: TGTGCCAGCAGCATCGGGACGGAAACTTTCTTT
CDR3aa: CASSIGTETFF

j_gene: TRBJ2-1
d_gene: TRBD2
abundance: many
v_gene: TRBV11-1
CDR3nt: TGTGCCAGCAGCCATAGCGGGGGCGCTGGGGAGCAGTTCTTC
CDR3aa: CASSHSGGAGEQFF

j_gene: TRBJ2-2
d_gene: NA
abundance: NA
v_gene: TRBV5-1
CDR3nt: TGCGCCAGCAGCTTGGCAGAGGTCACCGGGGAGCTGTTTTTT
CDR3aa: CASSLAEVTGELFF

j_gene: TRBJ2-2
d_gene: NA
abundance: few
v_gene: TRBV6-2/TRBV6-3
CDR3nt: TGTGCCAGCAGTTACCTGCACACCGGGGAGCTGTTTTTT
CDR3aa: CASSYLHTGELFF

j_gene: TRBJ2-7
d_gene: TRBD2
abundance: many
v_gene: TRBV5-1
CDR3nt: TGCGCCAGCAGTATGGGACTAGCGGGCCCCTACGAGCAGTACTTC
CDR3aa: CASSMGLAGPYEQYF

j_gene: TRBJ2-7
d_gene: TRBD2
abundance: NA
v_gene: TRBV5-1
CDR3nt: TGCGCCAGCAGCACAGGACTAGCGGGAGTAGACGAGCAGTACTTC
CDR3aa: CASSTGLAGVDEQYF

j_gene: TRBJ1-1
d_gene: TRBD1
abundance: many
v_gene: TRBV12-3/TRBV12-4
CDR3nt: TGTGCCAGCAGTCCGACAGGGGGCAGGGCTGAAGCTTTCTTT
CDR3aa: CASSPTGGRAEAFF

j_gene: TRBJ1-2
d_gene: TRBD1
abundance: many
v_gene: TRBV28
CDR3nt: TGTGCCAGCAGTCCGCGGGACAGGGTTGGCTACACCTTC
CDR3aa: CASSPRDRVGYTF

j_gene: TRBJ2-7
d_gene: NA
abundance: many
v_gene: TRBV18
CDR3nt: TGTGCCAGCTCACCACTAGCGGAGTTCTACGAGCAGTACTTC
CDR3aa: CASSPLAEFYEQYF

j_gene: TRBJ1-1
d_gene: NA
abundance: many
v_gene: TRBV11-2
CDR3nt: TGTGCCAGCAGCGACCGCGGGCCCCTAATGAACACTGAAGCTTTCTTT
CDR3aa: CASSDRGPLMNTEAFF

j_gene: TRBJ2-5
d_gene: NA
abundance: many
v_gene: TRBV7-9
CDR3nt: TGTGCCAGCAGCTTCACAGGGAGGGAAGAAGAGACCCAGTACTTC
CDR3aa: CASSFTGREEETQYF

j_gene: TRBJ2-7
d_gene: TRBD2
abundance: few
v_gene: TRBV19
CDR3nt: TGTGCCAGTAGTCCTTCCCGGACTAGCGGGACATACGAGCAGTACTTC
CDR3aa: CASSPSRTSGTYEQYF

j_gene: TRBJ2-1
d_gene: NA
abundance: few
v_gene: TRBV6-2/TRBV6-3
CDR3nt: TGTGCCAGCAGTTACCCGGGACCTCCGGCCTACAATGAGCAGTTCTTC
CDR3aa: CASSYPGPPAYNEQFF

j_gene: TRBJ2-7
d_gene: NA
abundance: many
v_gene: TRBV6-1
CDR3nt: TGTGCCAGCAGTGACTTGGCGGGAACGAGCTCCTACGAGCAGTACTTC
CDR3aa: CASSDLAGTSSYEQYF

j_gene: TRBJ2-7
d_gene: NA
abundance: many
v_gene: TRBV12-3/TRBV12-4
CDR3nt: TGTGCCAGCAGGAAGGCTCGATACGAGCAGTACTTC
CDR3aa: CASRKARYEQYF

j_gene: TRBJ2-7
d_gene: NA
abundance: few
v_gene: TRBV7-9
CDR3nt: TGCGCCAGCAGCTTGGGTAGCGAACGCTCCTACGAGCAGTACTTC
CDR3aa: CASSLGSERSYEQYF

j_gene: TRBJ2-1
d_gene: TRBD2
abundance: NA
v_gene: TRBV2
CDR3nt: TGTGCCAGCAGCCCCCCCGGGCAGGGGGAGATTAGCGGGAGTTCCTACAATGAGCAGTTCTTC
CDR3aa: CASSPPGQGEISGSSYNEQFF

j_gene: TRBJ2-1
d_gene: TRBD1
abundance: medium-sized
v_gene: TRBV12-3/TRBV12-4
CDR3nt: TGTGCCAGCGGGGGGCAAGGTTCCGGGACAGGGCTGTACAATGAGCAGTTCTTC
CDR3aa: CASGGQGSGTGLYNEQFF

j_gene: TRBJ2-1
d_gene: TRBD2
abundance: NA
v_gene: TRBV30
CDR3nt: TGTGCCTGGACCAAACCCGAGCGGGAGAAAGGTGAGCAGTTCTTC
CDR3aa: CAWTKPEREKGEQFF

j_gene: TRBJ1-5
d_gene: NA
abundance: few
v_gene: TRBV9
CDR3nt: TGTGCCAGCAGCGTAGAAGGGGGTTCCAATCAGCCCCAGCATTTT
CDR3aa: CASSVEGGSNQPQHF

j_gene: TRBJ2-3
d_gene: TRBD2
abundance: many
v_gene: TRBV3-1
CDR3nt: TGTGCCAGCAGCCAAGAGGGACTACTCCCCGTGGGTACGCAGTATTTT
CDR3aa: CASSQEGLLPVGTQYF

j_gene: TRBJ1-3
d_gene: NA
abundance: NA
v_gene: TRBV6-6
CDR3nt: TGTGCCAGCAGTTACTCGACGACAGGACTCTCTGGAAACACCATATATTTT
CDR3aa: CASSYSTTGLSGNTIYF

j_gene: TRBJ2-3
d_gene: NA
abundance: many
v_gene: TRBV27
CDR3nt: TGTGCCAGCAGTTTTTCGGGAATCGGCACAGATACGCAGTATTTT
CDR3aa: CASSFSGIGTDTQYF

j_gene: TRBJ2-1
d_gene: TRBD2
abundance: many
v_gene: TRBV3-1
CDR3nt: TGTGCCAGCAGCCAAAGGACTAGCCGGTTCGATGAGCAGTTCTTC
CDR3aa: CASSQRTSRFDEQFF

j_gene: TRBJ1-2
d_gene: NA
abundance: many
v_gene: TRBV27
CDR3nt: TGTGCCAGCAGTTTTGAAGGGTTCTATGGCTACACCTTC
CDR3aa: CASSFEGFYGYTF

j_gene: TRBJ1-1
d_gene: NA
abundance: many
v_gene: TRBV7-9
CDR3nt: TGTGCCAGCAGCCCGACCGGGGGGACTGAAGCTTTCTTT
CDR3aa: CASSPTGGTEAFF

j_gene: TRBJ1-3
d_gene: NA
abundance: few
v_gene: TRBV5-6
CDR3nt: TGTGCCAGCAGCTTTGTAGGGTCTGGAAACACCATATATTTT
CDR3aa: CASSFVGSGNTIYF

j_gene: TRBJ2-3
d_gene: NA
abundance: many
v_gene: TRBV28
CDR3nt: TGTGCCAGCACCCAGCATGATACGCAGTATTTT
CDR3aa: CASTQHDTQYF

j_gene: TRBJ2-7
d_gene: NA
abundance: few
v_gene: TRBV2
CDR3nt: TGTGCCAGCAGCCCCCGGACAGCAACCCCTCTCGAGCAGTACTTC
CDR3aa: CASSPRTATPLEQYF

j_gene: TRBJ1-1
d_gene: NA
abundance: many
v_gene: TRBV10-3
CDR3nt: TGTGCCATCAGGGGTGCCACAGGGTTTTGGGACACTGAAGCTTTCTTT
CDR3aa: CAIRGATGFWDTEAFF

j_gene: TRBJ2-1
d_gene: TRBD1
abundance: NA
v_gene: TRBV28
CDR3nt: TGTGCCAGCAGTTTAACCGGGACAGGGGCGCACGATGAGCAGTTCTTC
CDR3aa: CASSLTGTGAHDEQFF

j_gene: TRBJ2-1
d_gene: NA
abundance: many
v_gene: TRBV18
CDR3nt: TGTGCCAGCTCACCTGCCGGACAGTACAATGAGCAGTTCTTC
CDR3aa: CASSPAGQYNEQFF

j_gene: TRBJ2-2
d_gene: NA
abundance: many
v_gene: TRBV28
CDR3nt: TGTGCCAGCAGTTTTCGCCTATCTGCAGCCGGGGAGCTGTTTTTT
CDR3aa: CASSFRLSAAGELFF

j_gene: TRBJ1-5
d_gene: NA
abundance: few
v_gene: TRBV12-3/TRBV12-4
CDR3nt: TGTGCCAGCAGCCTTCACAGGGAGAGTCAGCCCCAGCATTTT
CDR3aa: CASSLHRESQPQHF